This T cell receptor beta chain was observed in a study of beta chain features in type 1 diabetes. Concerning this clone itself: Its target is not known.

The sequenced template was cDNA made from the entire isolated RNA. The assay was immunoSEQ multiplex PCR, and TCRdb's table has in-frame clones only and misses some. The table shows some 250,000 clones, with about 11% occurring only once. Overall study findings and caveats: Researchers report that Type 1 diabetes patients had moderately but significantly shorter TCRB CDR3s across all four CD4+ subsets.

The CDR3 sequence is 14 residues long. CDR1 LNHDA and CDR2 SQIVND come from the germline V gene (reference sequence). Trimming took off 5 bases at V and 4 bases at J, with 12 bases between the two ends. This sequence was found in a man younger than 40 with type 1 diabetes. V gene TRBV19 combines with J gene TRBJ1-5; perhaps TRBD1 as D (5 bases). Sample: naive CD4+ T cells from blood. The CDR3 DNA sequence: TGTGCCAGTAGTGCGGGCCGGGGGAATCAGCCCCAGCATTTT. Translated, it gives CASSAGRGNQPQHF.